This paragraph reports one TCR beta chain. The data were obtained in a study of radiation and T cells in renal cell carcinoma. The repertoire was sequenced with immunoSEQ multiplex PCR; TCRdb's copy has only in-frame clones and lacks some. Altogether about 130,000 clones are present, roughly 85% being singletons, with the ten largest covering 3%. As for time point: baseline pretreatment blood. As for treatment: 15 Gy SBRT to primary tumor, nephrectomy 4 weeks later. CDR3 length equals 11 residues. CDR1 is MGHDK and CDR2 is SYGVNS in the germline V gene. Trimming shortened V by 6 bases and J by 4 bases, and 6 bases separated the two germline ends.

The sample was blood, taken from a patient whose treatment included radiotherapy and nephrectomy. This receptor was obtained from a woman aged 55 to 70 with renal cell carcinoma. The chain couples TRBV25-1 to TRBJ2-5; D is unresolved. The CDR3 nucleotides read TGTGCCAGCAGCCGTAGAGAGACCCAGTACTTC. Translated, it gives CASSRRETQYF.